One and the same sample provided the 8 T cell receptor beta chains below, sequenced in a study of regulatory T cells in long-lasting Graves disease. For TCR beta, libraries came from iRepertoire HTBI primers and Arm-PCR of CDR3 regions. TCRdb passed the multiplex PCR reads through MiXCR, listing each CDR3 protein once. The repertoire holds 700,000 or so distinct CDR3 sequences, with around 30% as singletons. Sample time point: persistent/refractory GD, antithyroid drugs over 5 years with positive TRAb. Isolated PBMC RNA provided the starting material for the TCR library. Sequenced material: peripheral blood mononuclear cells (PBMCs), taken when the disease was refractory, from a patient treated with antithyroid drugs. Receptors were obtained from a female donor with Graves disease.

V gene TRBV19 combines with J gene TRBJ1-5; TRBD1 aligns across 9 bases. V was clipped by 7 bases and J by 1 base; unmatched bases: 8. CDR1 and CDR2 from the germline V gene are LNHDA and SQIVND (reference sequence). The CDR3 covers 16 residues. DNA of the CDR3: TGTGCCAGTATATCGGGACAGGGAGGAAGCAATCAGCCCCAGCATTTT. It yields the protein CASISGQGGSNQPQHF. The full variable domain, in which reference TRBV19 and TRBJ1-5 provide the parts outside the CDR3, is DGGITQSPKYLFRKEGQNVTLSCEQNLNHDAMYWYRQDPGQGLRLIYYSQIVNDFQKGDIAEGYSVSREKKESFPLTVTSAQKNPTAFYLCASISGQGGSNQPQHFGDGTRLSIL.

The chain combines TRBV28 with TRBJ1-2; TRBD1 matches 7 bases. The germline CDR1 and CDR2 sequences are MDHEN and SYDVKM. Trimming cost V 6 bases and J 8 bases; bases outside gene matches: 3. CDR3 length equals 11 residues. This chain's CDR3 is CASSWTGGYTF. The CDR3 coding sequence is TGTGCCAGCAGCTGGACAGGCGGCTACACCTTC.

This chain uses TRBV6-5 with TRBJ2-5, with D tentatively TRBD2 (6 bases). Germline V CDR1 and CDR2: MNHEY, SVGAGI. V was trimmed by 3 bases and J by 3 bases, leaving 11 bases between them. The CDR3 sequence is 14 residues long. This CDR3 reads CASSYAGTEETQYF. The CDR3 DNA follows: TGTGCCAGCAGTTATGCGGGAACTGAAGAGACCCAGTACTTC.

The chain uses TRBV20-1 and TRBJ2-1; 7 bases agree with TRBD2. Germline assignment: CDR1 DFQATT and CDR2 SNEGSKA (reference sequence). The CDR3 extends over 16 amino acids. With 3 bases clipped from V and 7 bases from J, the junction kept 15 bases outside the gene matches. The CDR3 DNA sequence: TGCAGTGCTAGTAACAATCTAGCGGTAGCACGTAATGAGCAGTTCTTC. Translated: CSASNNLAVARNEQFF.

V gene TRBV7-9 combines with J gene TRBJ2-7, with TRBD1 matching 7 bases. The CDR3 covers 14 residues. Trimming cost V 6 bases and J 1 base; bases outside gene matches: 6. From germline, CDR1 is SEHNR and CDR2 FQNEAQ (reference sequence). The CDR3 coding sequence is TGTGCCAGCAGTCGACTGACAGGGTCCTACGAGCAGTACTTC. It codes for CASSRLTGSYEQYF.

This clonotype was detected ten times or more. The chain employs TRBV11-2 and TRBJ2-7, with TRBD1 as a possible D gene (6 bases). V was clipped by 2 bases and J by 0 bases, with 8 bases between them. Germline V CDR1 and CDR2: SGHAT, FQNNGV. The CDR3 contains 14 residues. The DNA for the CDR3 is TGTGCCAGCAGCTTAAGACAGGCCTCCTACGAGCAGTACTTC. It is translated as CASSLRQASYEQYF.

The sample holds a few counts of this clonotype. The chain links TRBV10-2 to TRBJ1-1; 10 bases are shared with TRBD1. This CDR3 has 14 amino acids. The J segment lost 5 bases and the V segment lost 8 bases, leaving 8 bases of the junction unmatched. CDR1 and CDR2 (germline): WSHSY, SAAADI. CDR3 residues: CASFFDRGPTEAFF. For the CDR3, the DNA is TGCGCCAGCTTCTTTGACAGGGGGCCTACTGAAGCTTTCTTT.

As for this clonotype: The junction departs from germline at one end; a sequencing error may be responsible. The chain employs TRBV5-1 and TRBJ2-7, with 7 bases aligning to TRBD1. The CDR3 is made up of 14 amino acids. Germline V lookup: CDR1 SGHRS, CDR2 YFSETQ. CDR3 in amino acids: CASSLVGQTYEQCF. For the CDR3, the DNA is TGCGCCAGCAGCTTGGTGGGACAGACCTACGAGCAGTGCTTC. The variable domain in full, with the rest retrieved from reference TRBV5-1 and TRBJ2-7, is KAGVTQTPRYLIKTRGQQVTLSCSPISGHRSVSWYQQTPGQGLQFLFEYFSETQRNKGNFPGRFSGRQFSNSRSEMNVSTLELGDSALYLCASSLVGQTYEQCFGPGTRLTVT.